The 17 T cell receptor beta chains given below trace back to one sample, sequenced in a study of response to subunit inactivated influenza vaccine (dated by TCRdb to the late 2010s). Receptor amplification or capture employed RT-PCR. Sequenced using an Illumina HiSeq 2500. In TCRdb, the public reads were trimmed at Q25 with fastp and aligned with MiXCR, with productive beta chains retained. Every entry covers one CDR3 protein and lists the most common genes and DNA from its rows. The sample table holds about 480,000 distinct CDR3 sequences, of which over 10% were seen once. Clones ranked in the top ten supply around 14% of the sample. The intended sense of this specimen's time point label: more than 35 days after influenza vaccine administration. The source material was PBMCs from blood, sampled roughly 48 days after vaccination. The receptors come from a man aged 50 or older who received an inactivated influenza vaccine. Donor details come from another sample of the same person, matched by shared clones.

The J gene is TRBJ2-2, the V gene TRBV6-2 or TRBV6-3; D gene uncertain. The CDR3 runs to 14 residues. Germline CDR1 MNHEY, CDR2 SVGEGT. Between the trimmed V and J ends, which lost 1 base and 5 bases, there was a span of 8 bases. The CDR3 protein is CASSYWQGTGELFF. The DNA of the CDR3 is TGTGCCAGCAGTTACTGGCAAGGGACCGGGGAGCTGTTTTTT.

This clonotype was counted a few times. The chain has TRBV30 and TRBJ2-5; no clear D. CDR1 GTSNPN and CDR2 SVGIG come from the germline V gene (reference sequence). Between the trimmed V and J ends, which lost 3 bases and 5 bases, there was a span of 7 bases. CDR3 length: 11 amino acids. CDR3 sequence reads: CAWRSGETQYF. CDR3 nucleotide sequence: TGTGCCTGGAGATCTGGGGAGACCCAGTACTTC.

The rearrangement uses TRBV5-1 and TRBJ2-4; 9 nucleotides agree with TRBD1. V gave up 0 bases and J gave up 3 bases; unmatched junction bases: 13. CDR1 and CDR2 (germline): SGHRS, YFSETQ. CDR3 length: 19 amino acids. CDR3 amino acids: CASSLGIQTGGYLKNIQYF. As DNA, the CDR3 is TGCGCCAGCAGCTTGGGGATCCAGACAGGGGGATACCTCAAAAACATTCAGTACTTC.

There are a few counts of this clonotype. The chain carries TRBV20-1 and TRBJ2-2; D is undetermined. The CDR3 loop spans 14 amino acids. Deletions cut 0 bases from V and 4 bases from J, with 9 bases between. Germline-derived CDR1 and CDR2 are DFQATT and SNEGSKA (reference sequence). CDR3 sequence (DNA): TGCAGTGCTAGAGATTGGGGTAGCACCGGGGAGCTGTTTTTT. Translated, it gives CSARDWGSTGELFF.

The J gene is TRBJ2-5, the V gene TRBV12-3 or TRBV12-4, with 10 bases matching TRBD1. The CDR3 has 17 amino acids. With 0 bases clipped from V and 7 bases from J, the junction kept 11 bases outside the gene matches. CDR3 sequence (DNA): TGTGCCAGCAGTTTAGCCCGGGACAGGGGACTGAGTCTGACCCAGTACTTC. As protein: CASSLARDRGLSLTQYF.

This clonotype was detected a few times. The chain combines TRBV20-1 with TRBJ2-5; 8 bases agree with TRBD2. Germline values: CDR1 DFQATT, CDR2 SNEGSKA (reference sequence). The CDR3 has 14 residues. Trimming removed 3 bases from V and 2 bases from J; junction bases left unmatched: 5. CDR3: CSASPPGGQETQYF. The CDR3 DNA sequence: TGCAGTGCTAGCCCCCCGGGGGGGCAAGAGACCCAGTACTTC.

CDR3 in amino acids: CASSPRPSSYNSPLHF. CDR3 DNA sequence: TGTGCCAGCAGCCCCCGTCCGAGCTCCTATAATTCACCCCTCCACTTT. The chain joins TRBV13 to TRBJ1-6; no firm D call. Germline values: CDR1 PRHDT, CDR2 FYEKMQ (reference sequence). V was clipped by 5 bases and J by 0 bases, with 11 bases between them. This CDR3 contains 16 residues.

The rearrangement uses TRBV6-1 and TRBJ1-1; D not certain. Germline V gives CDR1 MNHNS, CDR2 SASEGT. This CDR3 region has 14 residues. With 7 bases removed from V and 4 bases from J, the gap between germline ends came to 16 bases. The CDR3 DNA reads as TGTGCCAGCACCCTTTATGGGGAGGGCACTGAAGCTTTCTTT. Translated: CASTLYGEGTEAFF.

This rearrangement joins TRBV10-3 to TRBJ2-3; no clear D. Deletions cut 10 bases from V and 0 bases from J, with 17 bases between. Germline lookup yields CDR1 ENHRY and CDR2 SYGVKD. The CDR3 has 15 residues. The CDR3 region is CATETREHSTDTQYF. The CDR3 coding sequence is TGTGCCACCGAGACGAGAGAACATAGCACAGATACGCAGTATTTT.

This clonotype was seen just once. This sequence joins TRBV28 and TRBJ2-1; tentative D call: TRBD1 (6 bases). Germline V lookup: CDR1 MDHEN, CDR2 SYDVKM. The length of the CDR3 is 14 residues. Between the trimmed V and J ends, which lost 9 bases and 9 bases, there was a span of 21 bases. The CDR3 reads CASKPGQVVGEQFF. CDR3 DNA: TGTGCCAGTAAACCGGGACAAGTGGTCGGTGAGCAGTTCTTC.

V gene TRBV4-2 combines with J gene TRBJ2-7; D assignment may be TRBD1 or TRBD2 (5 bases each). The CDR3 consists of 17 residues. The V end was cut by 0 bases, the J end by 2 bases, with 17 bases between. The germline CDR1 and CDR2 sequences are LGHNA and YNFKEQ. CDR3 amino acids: CASSQEAGTPPPYEQYF. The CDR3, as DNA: TGTGCCAGCAGCCAAGAGGCTGGGACCCCACCCCCCTACGAGCAGTACTTC.

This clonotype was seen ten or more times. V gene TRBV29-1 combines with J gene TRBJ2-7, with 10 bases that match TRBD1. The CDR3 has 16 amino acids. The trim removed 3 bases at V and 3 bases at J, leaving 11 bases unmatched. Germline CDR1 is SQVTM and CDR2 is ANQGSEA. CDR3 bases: TGCAGCGTTGAGTCTATTGGACAGGGGGACGGCTACGAGCAGTACTTC. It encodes CSVESIGQGDGYEQYF.

CDR3 DNA: TGCAGTGCCTGGGACTTTCGGGCAAATGAGCAGTTCTTC. It yields the protein CSAWDFRANEQFF. The chain employs TRBV20-1 and TRBJ2-1, with a weak D call TRBD2 (6 bases). V shed 6 bases and J shed 7 bases, with 16 bases lying between them. Germline loops: CDR1 DFQATT, CDR2 SNEGSKA (reference sequence). The CDR3 consists of 13 residues.

CDR3 sequence reads: CASSLSKTEAFF. The CDR3 DNA reads as TGTGCCAGCAGTTTGTCCAAGACTGAAGCTTTCTTT. V gene TRBV28 combines with J gene TRBJ1-1; D uncertain. Between the trimmed V and J ends, which lost 3 bases and 5 bases, there was a span of 7 bases. This CDR3 comprises 12 residues. Per the germline V gene, CDR1 is MDHEN and CDR2 is SYDVKM.

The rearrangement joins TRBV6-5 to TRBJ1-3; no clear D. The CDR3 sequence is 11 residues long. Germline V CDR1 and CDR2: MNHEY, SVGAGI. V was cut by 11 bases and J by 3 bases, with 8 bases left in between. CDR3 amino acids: CAASVGNTIYF. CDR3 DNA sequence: TGTGCCGCTTCGGTTGGAAACACCATATATTTT.

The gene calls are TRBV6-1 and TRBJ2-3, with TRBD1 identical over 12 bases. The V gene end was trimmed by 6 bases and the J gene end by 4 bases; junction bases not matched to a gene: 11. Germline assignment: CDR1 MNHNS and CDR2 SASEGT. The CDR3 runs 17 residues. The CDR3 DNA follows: TGTGCCAGCAGCCTACTGGGGACAGGGGGCTCGGCAGATACGCAGTATTTT. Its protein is CASSLLGTGGSADTQYF.

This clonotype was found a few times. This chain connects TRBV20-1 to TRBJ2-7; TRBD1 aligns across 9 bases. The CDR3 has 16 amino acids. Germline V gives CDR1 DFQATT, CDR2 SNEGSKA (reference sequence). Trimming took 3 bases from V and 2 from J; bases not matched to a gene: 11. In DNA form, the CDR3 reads TGCAGTGCTAGTCCCCTCCCGGGACAGGGAGCCTACGAGCAGTACTTC. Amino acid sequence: CSASPLPGQGAYEQYF.